The present TCR beta chain was sequenced within a study of metastatic and nonmetastatic thyroid tumors. This clone was seen at least ten times. As processed by the authors: CDR3 differences across clinicopathological groups were used to build a distant-metastasis classifier for papillary thyroid cancer. TCRdb re-processed the PCR reads through MiXCR. The V and J calls were determined by TCRdb, not by the authors. The sample has 43,000 or so clones, under 20% seen once. Ahead of thyroid surgery, no patient had received treatment of any kind. V was pared by 1 base and J by 1 base, with 13 bases of the junction left unmatched. The CDR3 contains 18 residues. CDR1 and CDR2 (germline): DFQATT, SNEGSKA (reference sequence).

Sequencing input: blood. V gene TRBV20-1 combines with J gene TRBJ2-1; 7 positions agree with TRBD2. This TCR was recovered from a female donor with papillary thyroid cancer or a benign thyroid nodule (not recorded which). Some clones in this sample may be carry-over from other donors' samples. The CDR3 sequence is CSARASRGRLGSYNEQFF. The CDR3 DNA sequence: TGCAGTGCTAGAGCGTCGCGCGGGAGATTGGGATCCTACAATGAGCAGTTCTTC.